Listed below are T cell receptor beta chains from one sample, sequenced in a study of post-analysis software for immune sequencing data. One entry per CDR3 protein, called by TCRdb with MiXCR from the PCR reads. The sample has roughly 580,000 distinct CDR3 sequences; around 40% are singletons. The sequenced sample was blood. Receptor source: a girl aged 10 to 17 with multiple sclerosis. Both conserved end residues are part of each CDR3. D genes are given only for firm matches. Expanded clones are given a class, and other clones once, few, many or no size at all.

j_gene | len | abundance | v_gene | d_gene | CDR3aa | CDR3nt
TRBJ2-1 | 12 | - | TRBV5-1 | - | CASSLVEGEQFF | TGCGCCAGCAGCTTGGTCGAAGGCGAGCAGTTCTTC
TRBJ2-3 | 15 | - | TRBV12-3/TRBV12-4 | - | CASRGTLSGTDTQYF | TGTGCCAGCAGGGGGACACTTTCCGGCACAGATACGCAGTATTTT
TRBJ2-1 | 17 | - | TRBV4-1 | TRBD2 | CASSQDQGLAPYNEQFF | TGCGCCAGTAGCCAAGATCAGGGACTAGCGCCCTACAATGAGCAGTTCTTC
TRBJ2-1 | 13 | - | TRBV10-3 | - | CAINRGNGNEQFF | TGTGCCATCAATCGAGGGAACGGGAATGAGCAGTTCTTC
TRBJ1-1 | 17 | - | TRBV6-2/TRBV6-3 | - | CASSPKGVQRRNTEAFF | TGTGCCAGCAGTCCAAAAGGCGTCCAACGCCGGAACACTGAAGCTTTCTTT
TRBJ2-1 | 15 | - | TRBV11-1 | - | CASSSVGRGYNEQFF | TGTGCCAGCAGCTCAGTGGGACGCGGATACAATGAGCAGTTCTTC
TRBJ2-6 | 18 | - | TRBV5-8 | TRBD1 | CASSLEQGAYSGANVLTF | TGTGCCAGCAGCTTGGAACAGGGGGCTTACTCTGGGGCCAACGTCCTGACTTTC
TRBJ2-5 | 13 | few | TRBV6-5 | - | CASQRDFGDRQYF | TGTGCCAGCCAGAGGGACTTTGGGGACCGGCAGTACTTC
TRBJ1-4 | 15 | - | TRBV12-3/TRBV12-4 | - | CASSNRARGGIKLFF | TGTGCCAGCAGTAACAGGGCTCGTGGCGGAATAAAACTGTTTTTT
TRBJ2-2 | 14 | - | TRBV6-2/TRBV6-3 | - | CASTMTGSTGELFF | TGTGCCAGCACGATGACGGGCTCCACCGGGGAGCTGTTTTTT
TRBJ2-3 | 16 | few | TRBV6-1 | TRBD1 | CASVGRRDRGTDTQYF | TGTGCCAGCGTGGGCCGTCGGGACAGGGGCACAGATACGCAGTATTTT
TRBJ1-4 | 15 | - | TRBV29-1 | TRBD1 | CSVSLDRPGEEKLFF | TGCAGCGTGTCCCTGGACAGGCCAGGGGAAGAAAAACTGTTTTTT
TRBJ1-2 | 11 | - | TRBV16 | - | CASSRLSGYTF | TGTGCCAGCAGCCGCCTGAGTGGCTACACCTTC
TRBJ1-5 | 13 | few | TRBV10-3 | - | CAAAGDNNQPQHF | TGTGCCGCCGCAGGGGACAACAATCAGCCCCAGCATTTT
TRBJ2-5 | 17 | - | TRBV5-1 | TRBD2 | CASSSGLAGGPGETQYF | TGCGCCAGCAGCTCGGGACTAGCGGGAGGCCCGGGGGAGACCCAGTACTTC
TRBJ2-6 | 15 | - | TRBV5-1 | TRBD1 | CASSPQGAGANVRTF | TGCGCCAGCAGCCCACAGGGGGCTGGGGCCAACGTCCGGACTTTC
TRBJ2-1 | 16 | - | TRBV12-3/TRBV12-4 | - | CASSPPGGGMQGEQFF | TGTGCCAGCAGCCCCCCAGGGGGGGGCATGCAGGGTGAGCAGTTCTTC
TRBJ2-5 | 12 | - | TRBV9 | - | CAGSVNQETQYF | TGTGCCGGCAGCGTAAACCAAGAGACCCAGTACTTC
TRBJ2-1 | 13 | - | TRBV11-3 | - | CASSRSVRFKGFF | TGTGCCAGCAGCCGGAGCGTTAGGTTCAAGGGGTTCTTC
TRBJ1-2 | 14 | - | TRBV4-1 | - | CASSQDGASYGYTF | TGCGCCAGCAGCCAAGATGGCGCCAGCTATGGCTACACCTTC
TRBJ2-1 | 15 | - | TRBV5-1 | - | CASSSQPRDDNEQFF | TGCGCCAGCAGCTCCCAACCCCGGGATGACAATGAGCAGTTCTTC
TRBJ2-7 | 13 | - | TRBV6-6 | - | CASSYDRTYEQYF | TGTGCCAGCAGTTATGACAGGACCTACGAGCAGTACTTC
TRBJ2-7 | 14 | - | TRBV30 | - | CAWSGGMDGNEQYF | TGTGCCTGGAGTGGCGGCATGGACGGAAACGAGCAGTACTTC
TRBJ2-3 | 16 | few | TRBV7-8 | - | CASSLAGVVGTDTQYF | TGTGCCAGCAGCTTAGCGGGAGTAGTGGGCACAGATACGCAGTATTTT
TRBJ2-3 | 12 | - | TRBV9 | - | CASSVDGNTGYF | TGTGCCAGCAGCGTAGACGGGAACACGGGGTATTTT
TRBJ1-1 | 13 | few | TRBV20-1 | - | CSARDQGKTEAFF | TGCAGTGCTAGAGATCAGGGTAAGACTGAAGCTTTCTTT
TRBJ1-2 | 15 | - | TRBV2 | TRBD1 | CASRERTGGDYGYTF | TGTGCCAGCAGGGAACGGACAGGGGGCGACTATGGCTACACCTTC
TRBJ2-1 | 15 | few | TRBV2 | - | CASSAGAQGYNEQFF | TGTGCCAGCAGTGCCGGTGCACAGGGCTACAATGAGCAGTTCTTC
TRBJ2-5 | 15 | - | TRBV29-1 | TRBD1 | CSVEAGRGRRETQYF | TGCAGCGTTGAAGCTGGCAGGGGGCGTCGAGAGACCCAGTACTTC
TRBJ1-5 | 15 | - | TRBV12-3/TRBV12-4 | - | CASSLKFSFNQPQHF | TGTGCCAGCAGTTTAAAGTTCAGTTTTAATCAGCCCCAGCATTTT
TRBJ2-7 | 14 | few | TRBV5-1 | - | CASSSGPSSYEQYF | TGTGCCAGCAGCTCCGGACCTAGCTCCTACGAGCAGTACTTC
TRBJ1-6 | 16 | few | TRBV9 | TRBD1 | CASSLKTGPYNSPLHF | TGTGCCAGCAGCCTGAAGACAGGGCCTTATAATTCACCCCTCCACTTT
TRBJ2-3 | 15 | - | TRBV7-8 | TRBD1 | CASSLAGDRADTQYF | TGTGCCAGCAGCTTAGCTGGCGACAGGGCAGATACGCAGTATTTT
TRBJ2-7 | 13 | many | TRBV29-1 | - | CSAQTNEAYEQYF | TGCAGCGCACAGACAAACGAGGCTTACGAGCAGTACTTC
TRBJ2-1 | 15 | - | TRBV29-1 | TRBD2 | CSGRTSGGAFNEQFF | TGCAGCGGCCGGACTAGCGGGGGGGCCTTTAATGAGCAGTTCTTC
TRBJ1-2 | 12 | - | TRBV5-1 | - | CASSATVYGYTF | TGCGCCAGCAGCGCGACGGTATATGGCTACACCTTC
TRBJ1-5 | 17 | - | TRBV4-1 | - | CASSPPFGREWNQPQHF | TGCGCCAGCAGCCCACCCTTCGGCAGGGAATGGAATCAGCCCCAGCATTTT
TRBJ2-7 | 16 | - | TRBV6-5 | - | CAGSSNPGSDLRGQYF | TGTGCCGGCAGTTCGAACCCGGGGTCCGACCTGAGAGGCCAGTACTTC
TRBJ1-1 | 15 | - | TRBV15 | - | CATSRDRGIGTEAFF | TGTGCCACCAGCAGAGATCGGGGCATCGGCACTGAAGCTTTCTTT
TRBJ2-1 | 15 | - | TRBV3-1 | - | CASSQPGSSYNEQFF | TGTGCCAGCAGCCAACCCGGGAGCTCCTACAATGAGCAGTTCTTC
TRBJ1-5 | 14 | few | TRBV27 | - | CARKPDRSNQPQHF | TGTGCCAGAAAACCCGACAGGTCCAACCAGCCCCAGCATTTT
TRBJ2-5 | 15 | - | TRBV20-1 | - | CSARGGELALETQYF | TGCAGTGCTAGAGGGGGTGAGCTAGCGCTGGAGACCCAGTACTTC
TRBJ1-3 | 15 | - | TRBV20-1 | - | CSAGQRDRGGNTIYF | TGCAGTGCCGGGCAGCGTGATCGAGGTGGAAACACCATATATTTT
TRBJ2-4 | 14 | few | TRBV20-1 | TRBD1 | CSAREDRESDIQYF | TGCAGTGCTAGAGAAGACAGGGAGAGCGACATTCAGTACTTC
TRBJ1-2 | 13 | - | TRBV12-3/TRBV12-4 | - | CASSLSGIYGYTF | TGTGCCAGCAGTTTATCCGGGATCTATGGCTACACCTTC
TRBJ1-5 | 15 | once | TRBV6-2/TRBV6-3 | - | CASSYPGGFPQPQHF | TGTGCCAGCAGTTACCCGGGGGGGTTTCCACAGCCCCAGCATTTT
TRBJ2-1 | 18 | - | TRBV12-5 | TRBD2 | CASGMASIGGGSYNEQFF | TGTGCTAGTGGGATGGCAAGTATCGGGGGGGGCTCCTACAATGAGCAGTTCTTC